The text below deals with one T cell receptor beta chain. The sample is drawn from a study of response to subunit inactivated influenza vaccine. This CDR3 is 16 amino acids long. Looked up from germline, CDR1 is SGHRS and CDR2 is YFSETQ. J was trimmed by 0 bases and V by 4 bases; bases with no gene match: 4. TCRdb re-called the RT-PCR reads with MiXCR, one entry per CDR3 protein. The sample includes approximately 520,000 distinct CDR3 sequences, 25% of them seen just once. This receptor was obtained from a man in his forties or fifties who received an inactivated influenza vaccine. This chain links TRBV5-1 with TRBJ2-7; 13 nucleotides agree with TRBD2. The sample was CD4+ T cells sorted from PBMCs, taken 5 days after vaccination. The CDR3 coding sequence is TGCGCCAGCAGCATTACTAGCGGGAGGGCCTCCTACGAGCAGTACTTC. This translates into CASSITSGRASYEQYF.